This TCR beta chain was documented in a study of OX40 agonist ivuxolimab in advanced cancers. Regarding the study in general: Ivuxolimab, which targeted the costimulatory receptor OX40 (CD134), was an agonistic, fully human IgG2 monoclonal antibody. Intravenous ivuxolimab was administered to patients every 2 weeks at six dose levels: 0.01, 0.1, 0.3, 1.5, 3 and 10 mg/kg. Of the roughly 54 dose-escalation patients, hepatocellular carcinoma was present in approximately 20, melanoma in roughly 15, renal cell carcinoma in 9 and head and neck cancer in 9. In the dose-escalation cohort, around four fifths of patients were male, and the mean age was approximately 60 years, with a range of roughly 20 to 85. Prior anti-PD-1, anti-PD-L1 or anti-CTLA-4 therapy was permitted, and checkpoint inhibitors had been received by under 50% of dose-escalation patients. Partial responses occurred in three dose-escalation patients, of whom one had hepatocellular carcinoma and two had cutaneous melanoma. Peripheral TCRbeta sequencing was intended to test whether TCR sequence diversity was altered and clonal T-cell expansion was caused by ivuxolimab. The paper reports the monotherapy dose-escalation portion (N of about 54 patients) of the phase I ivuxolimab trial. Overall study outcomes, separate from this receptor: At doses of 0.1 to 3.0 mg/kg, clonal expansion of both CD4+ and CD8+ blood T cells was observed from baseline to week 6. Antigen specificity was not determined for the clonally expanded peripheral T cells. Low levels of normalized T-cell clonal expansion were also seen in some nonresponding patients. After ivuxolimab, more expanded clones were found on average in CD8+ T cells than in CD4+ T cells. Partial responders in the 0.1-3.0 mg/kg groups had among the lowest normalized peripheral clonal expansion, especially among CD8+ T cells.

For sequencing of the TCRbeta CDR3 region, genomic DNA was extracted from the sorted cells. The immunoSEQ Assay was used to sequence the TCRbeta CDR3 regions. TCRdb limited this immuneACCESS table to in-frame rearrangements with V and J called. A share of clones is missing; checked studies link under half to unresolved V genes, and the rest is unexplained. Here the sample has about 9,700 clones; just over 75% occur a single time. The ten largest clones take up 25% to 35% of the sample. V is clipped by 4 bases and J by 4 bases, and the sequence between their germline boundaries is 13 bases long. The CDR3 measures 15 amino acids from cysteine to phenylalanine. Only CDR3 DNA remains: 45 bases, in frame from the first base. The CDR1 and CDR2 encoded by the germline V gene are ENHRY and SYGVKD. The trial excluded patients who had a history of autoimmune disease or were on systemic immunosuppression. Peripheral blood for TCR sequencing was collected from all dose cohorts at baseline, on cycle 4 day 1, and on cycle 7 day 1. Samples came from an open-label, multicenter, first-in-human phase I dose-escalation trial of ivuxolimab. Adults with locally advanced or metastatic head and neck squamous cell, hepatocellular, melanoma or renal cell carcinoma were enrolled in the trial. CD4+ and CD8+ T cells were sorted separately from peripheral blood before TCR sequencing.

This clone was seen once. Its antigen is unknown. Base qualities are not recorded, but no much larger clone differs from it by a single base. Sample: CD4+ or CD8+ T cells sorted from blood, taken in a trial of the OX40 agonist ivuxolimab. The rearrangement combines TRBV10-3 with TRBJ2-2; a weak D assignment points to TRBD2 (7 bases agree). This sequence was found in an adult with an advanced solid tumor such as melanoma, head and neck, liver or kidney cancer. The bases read TGTGCCATCAGTGGCGGGGGCGAGGGCACCGGGGAGCTGTTTTTT. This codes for CAISGGGEGTGELFF.